Listed below are T cell receptor beta chains from one sample, sequenced in a study of post-analysis software for immune sequencing data. MiXCR, applied by TCRdb to the PCR reads, yields one record per CDR3 protein. The sample yields roughly 400,000 distinct CDR3 sequences, roughly 40% seen once. Sequencing was done on a sample of blood. These receptors all stem from a girl aged 2 to 10 with multiple sclerosis. CDR3s include the opening cysteine and the closing phenylalanine or tryptophan. A D gene is named only where the DNA matches it firmly. Expanded clones are given a class, and other clones once, few, many or no size at all.

V gene	J gene	D gene	clone size	CDR3 protein	CDR3 DNA
TRBV28	TRBJ1-5	TRBD1	-	CASSFLTFDRDGNQPQHF	TGTGCCAGCAGTTTCCTCACTTTCGACAGGGATGGCAATCAGCCCCAGCATTTT
TRBV5-1	TRBJ2-3	TRBD2	-	CASSFSGVITDTQYF	TGCGCCAGCAGCTTTAGCGGGGTGATCACAGATACGCAGTATTTT
TRBV29-1	TRBJ1-2	-	-	CSVDRQDGYTF	TGCAGCGTTGACAGACAAGATGGCTACACCTTC
TRBV6-5	TRBJ2-1	TRBD2	-	CASSYAASGYNEQFF	TGTGCCAGCAGTTATGCCGCTAGCGGCTACAATGAGCAGTTCTTC
TRBV3-1	TRBJ2-1	-	-	CASSQALTLSGERHNEQFF	TGTGCCAGCAGCCAAGCCTTAACTCTCAGTGGCGAAAGGCACAATGAGCAGTTCTTC
TRBV18	TRBJ1-1	-	-	CASSPGKGGNTEAFF	TGTGCCAGCTCACCTGGTAAAGGGGGGAACACTGAAGCTTTCTTT
TRBV7-9	TRBJ1-5	-	-	CASSLDGSTNQPQHF	TGTGCCAGCAGCTTAGACGGGAGTACCAATCAGCCCCAGCATTTT
TRBV6-6	TRBJ1-1	-	-	CASSYSQRNTEAFF	TGTGCCAGCAGTTACTCGCAACGGAACACTGAAGCTTTCTTT
TRBV12-3/TRBV12-4	TRBJ2-7	-	few	CASSLSVPSYEQYF	TGTGCCAGCAGTCTATCGGTACCTTCCTACGAGCAGTACTTC
TRBV18	TRBJ2-5	-	-	CASSPSVINQETQYF	TGTGCCAGCTCACCGAGCGTAATCAACCAAGAGACCCAGTACTTC
TRBV20-1	TRBJ2-3	-	many	CSVRSRGPLDTQYF	TGCAGTGTTAGATCCAGGGGACCCCTAGATACGCAGTATTTT
TRBV9	TRBJ2-5	-	few	CASSPDSPQETQYF	TGTGCCAGCAGCCCAGACAGTCCTCAAGAGACCCAGTACTTC
TRBV7-9	TRBJ2-1	TRBD1	-	CASSLARGRNNEQFF	TGTGCCAGCAGCTTAGCTAGGGGGCGAAACAATGAGCAGTTCTTC
TRBV20-1	TRBJ2-1	TRBD2	once	CSARVSGGAVKGEQFF	TGCAGTGCTAGGGTGAGCGGGGGGGCCGTCAAGGGTGAGCAGTTCTTC
TRBV12-3/TRBV12-4	TRBJ2-3	-	few	CASSPGEYF	TGTGCCAGCAGCCCTGGAGAGTATTTT
TRBV28	TRBJ2-4	TRBD1	-	CASSHDRGSGIGEQYF	TGTGCCAGCAGTCACGACAGGGGGTCCGGTATAGGTGAGCAGTACTTC
TRBV7-9	TRBJ2-1	-	few	CASSFGDKVTYNEQFF	TGTGCCAGCAGCTTCGGGGACAAGGTCACCTACAATGAGCAGTTCTTC
TRBV20-1	TRBJ2-4	TRBD1	few	CSAPDRAKNIQYF	TGCAGTGCCCCGGACAGGGCCAAAAACATTCAGTACTTC
TRBV14	TRBJ1-2	-	-	CASSHRTDYGYTF	TGTGCCAGCAGCCACCGGACAGACTATGGCTACACCTTC
TRBV5-1	TRBJ2-1	-	-	CASSLIPDGYNEQFF	TGCGCCAGCAGCTTAATCCCGGACGGTTACAATGAGCAGTTCTTC
TRBV5-1	TRBJ1-2	TRBD1	-	CASSFQRHRGDYTF	TGCGCCAGCAGCTTCCAACGACACAGGGGAGACTACACCTTC
TRBV5-1	TRBJ1-5	-	-	CASSLYGTSNQPQHF	TGCGCCAGCAGCTTGTACGGAACTAGCAATCAGCCCCAGCATTTT
TRBV13	TRBJ2-1	-	-	CASSLGTSFDEQFF	TGTGCCAGCAGCTTAGGGACTAGTTTTGATGAGCAGTTCTTC
TRBV4-1	TRBJ1-4	-	-	CASSSGYNEKLFF	TGCGCCAGCAGCTCCGGGTATAATGAAAAACTGTTTTTT
TRBV20-1	TRBJ2-1	TRBD2	few	CSARGGGQNYNEQFF	TGCAGTGCTAGGGGGGGAGGGCAGAACTACAATGAGCAGTTCTTC
TRBV29-1	TRBJ1-1	-	-	CSVGRGGTEAFF	TGCAGCGTGGGCCGGGGGGGCACTGAAGCTTTCTTT
TRBV7-6	TRBJ2-1	-	-	CASSELVNEQFF	TGTGCCAGCAGCGAACTAGTGAATGAGCAGTTCTTC
TRBV5-1	TRBJ2-1	TRBD2	-	CASSRSLGLAGGGEQFF	TGCGCCAGCAGCCGGTCTCTGGGACTAGCGGGAGGCGGTGAGCAGTTCTTC
TRBV7-7	TRBJ1-4	-	-	CASSTDFNEKLFF	TGTGCTAGCAGCACTGATTTTAATGAAAAACTGTTTTTT
TRBV12-3/TRBV12-4	TRBJ2-7	-	few	CASTTQGTTGIHEQYF	TGTGCCAGCACTACCCAGGGAACTACAGGGATTCACGAGCAGTACTTC
TRBV28	TRBJ2-5	TRBD1	-	CASNRGQGAAETQYF	TGTGCCAGCAACAGGGGACAGGGGGCGGCGGAGACCCAGTACTTC
TRBV7-3	TRBJ2-3	TRBD2	-	CASSLRSGGGTDTQYF	TGTGCCAGCAGCTTACGTAGCGGGGGCGGCACAGATACGCAGTATTTT
TRBV29-1	TRBJ2-1	-	-	CSVEVIRQANEQFF	TGCAGCGTTGAAGTAATTAGGCAGGCCAATGAGCAGTTCTTC
TRBV20-1	TRBJ2-7	-	-	CSAGRGSTYEQYF	TGCAGTGCCGGAAGGGGTAGCACCTACGAGCAGTACTTC
TRBV27	TRBJ2-7	-	few	CASSDTGRLPYEQYF	TGTGCCAGCAGCGATACAGGCCGCCTTCCCTACGAGCAGTACTTC
TRBV28	TRBJ2-7	-	-	CASSRGLGQGAAGVHEQYF	TGTGCCAGCAGTAGGGGCTTGGGACAGGGAGCAGCGGGAGTCCACGAGCAGTACTTC
TRBV27	TRBJ2-5	-	few	CASSRMGETQYF	TGTGCCAGCAGTCGGATGGGAGAGACCCAGTACTTC
TRBV12-3/TRBV12-4	TRBJ1-2	-	-	CASSLEGPVSYGYTF	TGTGCCAGCAGTTTAGAGGGCCCAGTGAGCTATGGCTACACCTTC
TRBV3-1	TRBJ2-4	TRBD2	few	CASTRPGLEEQYF	TGTGCCAGCACCCGCCCGGGACTAGAGGAGCAGTACTTC
TRBV7-6	TRBJ2-3	TRBD2	-	CASSPPLGRGLAGTDTQYF	TGTGCCAGCAGCCCCCCGTTAGGACGGGGACTAGCGGGCACAGATACGCAGTATTTT
TRBV20-1	TRBJ1-1	TRBD1	-	CSASQETGVYGDTEAFF	TGCAGTGCGAGTCAAGAGACAGGGGTGTATGGTGACACTGAAGCTTTCTTT
TRBV21-1	TRBJ1-1	-	-	CASSRPSRDTEAFF	TGTGCCAGCAGCAGGCCGTCCAGGGACACTGAAGCTTTCTTT
TRBV7-3	TRBJ2-1	TRBD2	few	CASSLIAGGWNEQFF	TGTGCCAGCAGCTTAATAGCGGGAGGTTGGAATGAGCAGTTCTTC
TRBV5-6	TRBJ2-1	-	few	CASGPLGGYNEQFF	TGTGCCAGCGGACCCCTCGGTGGCTACAATGAGCAGTTCTTC
TRBV5-1	TRBJ2-7	-	-	CASSLGTGRVNYEQYF	TGCGCCAGCAGCCTAGGGACGGGACGGGTAAACTACGAGCAGTACTTC
TRBV29-1	TRBJ1-1	-	-	CSVVTYSKTEAFF	TGCAGCGTTGTGACATACAGTAAGACTGAAGCTTTCTTT